This T cell receptor (beta chain) derives from a study of blood T cell repertoires in COVID-19. Study information: Acute and convalescent COVID-19 samples came from the United States, Italy and Spain. In each case, the material was cDNA or gDNA derived from T cells, B-cell-depleted T cells, or PBMCs.

Study processing details: From reference gene primer amplification, estimates of nucleated cell counts were derived. The table came from immunoSEQ multiplex PCR; TCRdb's copy has only in-frame clones and leaves some out. The V and J calls and clone size were taken over from that table, and D and trimming were inferred from the DNA. The repertoire includes under 150,000 clones, 75% to 85% of them detected once, and 3.5% to 5.5% sits in the top ten. V was pared by 4 bases and J by 7 bases, with 8 bases of the junction left unmatched. CDR1 SGHRS and CDR2 YFSETQ come from the germline V gene. The CDR3 has 15 residues.

The V call is TRBV5-1, the J call TRBJ1-6; 7 nucleotides align to TRBD1. Source material: peripheral blood. This sequence was found in a woman of 80 years or more with active or convalescent COVID-19. DNA for the CDR3: TGCGCCAGCAGCCTGGAGACAGGGAGAAATTCACCCCTCCACTTT. This encodes CASSLETGRNSPLHF. Full variable domain (remainder filled in from reference TRBV5-1 and TRBJ1-6): KAGVTQTPRYLIKTRGQQVTLSCSPISGHRSVSWYQQTPGQGLQFLFEYFSETQRNKGNFPGRFSGRQFSNSRSEMNVSTLELGDSALYLCASSLETGRNSPLHFGNGTRLTVT.